This T cell receptor (beta chain) is from a study of blood T cell repertoires in COVID-19. As for the study in general: T cells, B-cell-depleted T cells, or PBMCs supplied cDNA or gDNA.

V dropped 0 bases and J dropped 4 bases, with 9 bases sitting between them. This CDR3 has 14 amino acids. Germline V gives CDR1 ENHRY, CDR2 SYGVKD. How the authors handled the data: Amplification of reference gene primers provided the estimated nucleated cell counts. Measured with immunoSEQ multiplex PCR; TCRdb has only the in-frame clones, and not every one. V, J and clone size are taken as reported in that table, and D and trimming were inferred from the DNA itself. This sample has fewer than 250,000 clones; around 80% occur once, and the top ten carry roughly a tenth. Patients in Seattle were enrolled during active infection, then followed longitudinally.

The clonotype originates from an elderly woman with COVID-19, enrolled during active disease. This rearrangement joins TRBV10-3 to TRBJ2-5; tentatively, D is TRBD1 (6 bases). Sequencing was carried out using peripheral blood. CDR3 DNA sequence: TGTGCCATCAGTGAGTCGGGGGCCCCAGAGACCCAGTACTTC. Translating gives CAISESGAPETQYF.